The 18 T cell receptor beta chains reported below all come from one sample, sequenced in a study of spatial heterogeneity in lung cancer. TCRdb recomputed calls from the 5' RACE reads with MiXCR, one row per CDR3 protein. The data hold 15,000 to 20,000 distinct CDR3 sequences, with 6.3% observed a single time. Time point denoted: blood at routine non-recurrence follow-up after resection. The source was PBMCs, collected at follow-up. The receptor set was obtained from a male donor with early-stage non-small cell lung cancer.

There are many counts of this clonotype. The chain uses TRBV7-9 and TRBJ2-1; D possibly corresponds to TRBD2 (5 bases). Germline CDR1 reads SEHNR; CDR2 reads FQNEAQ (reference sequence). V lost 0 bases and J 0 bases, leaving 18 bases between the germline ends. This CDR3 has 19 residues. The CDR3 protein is CASSLAFAGLRSSYNEQFF. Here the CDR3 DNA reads TGTGCCAGCAGCTTAGCCTTTGCGGGCCTTCGGAGCTCCTACAATGAGCAGTTCTTC.

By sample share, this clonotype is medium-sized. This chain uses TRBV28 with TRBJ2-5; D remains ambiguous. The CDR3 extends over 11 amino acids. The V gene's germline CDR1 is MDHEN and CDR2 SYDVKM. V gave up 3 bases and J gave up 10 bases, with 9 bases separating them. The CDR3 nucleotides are TGTGCCAGCAGTTTTGGGCTAGGCCAGTACTTC. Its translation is CASSFGLGQYF.

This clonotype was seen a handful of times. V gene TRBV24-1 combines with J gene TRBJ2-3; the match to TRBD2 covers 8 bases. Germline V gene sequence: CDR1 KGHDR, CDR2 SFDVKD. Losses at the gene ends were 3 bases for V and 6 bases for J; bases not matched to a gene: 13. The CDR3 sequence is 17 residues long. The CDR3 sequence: CATSDPQLAGWPDTQYF. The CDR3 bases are TGTGCCACCAGTGATCCACAGTTAGCGGGGTGGCCGGATACGCAGTATTTT.

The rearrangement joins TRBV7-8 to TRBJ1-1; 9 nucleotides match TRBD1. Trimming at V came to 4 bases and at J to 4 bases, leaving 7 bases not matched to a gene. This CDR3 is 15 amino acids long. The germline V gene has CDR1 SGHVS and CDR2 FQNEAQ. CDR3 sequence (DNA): TGTGCCAGCAGCTCTACACAGGGGGCATTCACTGAAGCTTTCTTT. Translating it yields CASSSTQGAFTEAFF.

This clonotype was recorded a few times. CDR3 region: CASSKLMAASYEQYF. The CDR3 bases are TGTGCCAGCTCCAAATTGATGGCTGCTTCCTACGAGCAGTACTTC. This chain joins TRBV19 and TRBJ2-7; D unclear. This CDR3 contains 15 residues. V shed 9 bases and J shed 1 base, with 19 bases lying between them. The germline V gene has CDR1 LNHDA and CDR2 SQIVND (reference sequence).

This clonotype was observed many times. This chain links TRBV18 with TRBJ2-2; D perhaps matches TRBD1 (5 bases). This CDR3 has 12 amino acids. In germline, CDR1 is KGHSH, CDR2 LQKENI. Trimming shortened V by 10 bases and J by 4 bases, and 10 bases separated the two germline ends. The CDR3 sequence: CATGRATGELFF. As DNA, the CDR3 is TGTGCCACGGGCAGGGCCACCGGGGAGCTGTTTTTT.

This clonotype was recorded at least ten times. The CDR3 reads CASSQERVGTDTQYF. The CDR3 nucleotides read TGCGCCAGCAGCCAAGAAAGGGTTGGGACAGATACGCAGTATTTT. This chain joins TRBV4-3 and TRBJ2-3; D remains unclear. Between the trimmed V and J ends, which lost 0 bases and 3 bases, there was a span of 10 bases. CDR3 length: 15 amino acids. Germline-derived CDR1 and CDR2 are LGHNA and YSLEER.

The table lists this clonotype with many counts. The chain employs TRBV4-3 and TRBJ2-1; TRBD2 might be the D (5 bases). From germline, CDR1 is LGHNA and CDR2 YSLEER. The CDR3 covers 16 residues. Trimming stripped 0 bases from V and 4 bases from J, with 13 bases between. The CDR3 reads CASSQDSGRIYNEQFF. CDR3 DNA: TGCGCCAGCAGCCAAGATTCGGGGAGAATTTACAATGAGCAGTTCTTC.

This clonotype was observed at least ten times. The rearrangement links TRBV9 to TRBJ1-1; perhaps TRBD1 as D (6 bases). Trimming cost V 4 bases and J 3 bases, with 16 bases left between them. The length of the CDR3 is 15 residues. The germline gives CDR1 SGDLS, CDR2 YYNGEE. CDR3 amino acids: CASSPLHKGDTEAFF. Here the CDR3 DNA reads TGTGCCAGCAGCCCTCTACATAAGGGGGACACTGAAGCTTTCTTT.

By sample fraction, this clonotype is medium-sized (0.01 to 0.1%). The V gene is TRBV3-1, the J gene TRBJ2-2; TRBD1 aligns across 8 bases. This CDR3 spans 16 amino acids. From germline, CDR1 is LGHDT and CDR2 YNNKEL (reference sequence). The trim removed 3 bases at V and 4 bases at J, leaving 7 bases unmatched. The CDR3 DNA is TGTGCCAGCAGCCACCTGGACAGGGTTGGCACCGGGGAGCTGTTTTTT. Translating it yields CASSHLDRVGTGELFF.

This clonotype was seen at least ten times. As DNA, the CDR3 is TGTGCCAGCGTGGGAGACACCTTTGGGGAGCAGTACTTC. Translating it yields CASVGDTFGEQYF. The chain employs TRBV25-1 and TRBJ2-7; D is perhaps TRBD2 (5 bases). Germline CDR1 is MGHDK and CDR2 is SYGVNS. CDR3 length: 13 amino acids. Trimming took 8 bases from V and 7 from J, leaving 18 bases between them.

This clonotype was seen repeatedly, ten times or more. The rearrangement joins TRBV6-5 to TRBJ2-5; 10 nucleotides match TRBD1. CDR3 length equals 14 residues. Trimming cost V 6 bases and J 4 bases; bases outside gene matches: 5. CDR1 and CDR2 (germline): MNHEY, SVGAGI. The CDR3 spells CASRRDRGGETQYF. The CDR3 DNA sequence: TGTGCCAGCAGAAGGGACAGGGGCGGAGAGACCCAGTACTTC.

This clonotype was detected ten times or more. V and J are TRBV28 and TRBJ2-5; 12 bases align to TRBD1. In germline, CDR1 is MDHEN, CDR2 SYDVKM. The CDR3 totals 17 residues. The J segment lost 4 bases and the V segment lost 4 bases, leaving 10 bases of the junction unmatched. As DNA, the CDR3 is TGTGCCAGCAGTTCTAGAAACCGGGACAGGGGGCGAGAGACCCAGTACTTC. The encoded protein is CASSSRNRDRGRETQYF.

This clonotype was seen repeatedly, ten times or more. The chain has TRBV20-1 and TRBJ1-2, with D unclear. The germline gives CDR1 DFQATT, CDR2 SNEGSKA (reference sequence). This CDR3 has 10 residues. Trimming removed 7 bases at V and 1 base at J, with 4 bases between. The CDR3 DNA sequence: TGCAGTGGTTTTAACTATGGCTACACCTTC. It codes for CSGFNYGYTF.

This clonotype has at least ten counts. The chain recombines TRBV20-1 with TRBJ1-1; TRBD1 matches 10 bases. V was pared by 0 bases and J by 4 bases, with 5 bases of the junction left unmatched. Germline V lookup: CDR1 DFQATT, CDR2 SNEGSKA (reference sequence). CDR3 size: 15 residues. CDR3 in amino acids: CSARDLGTGVTEAFF. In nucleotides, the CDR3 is TGCAGTGCTAGAGATCTTGGGACAGGGGTCACTGAAGCTTTCTTT.

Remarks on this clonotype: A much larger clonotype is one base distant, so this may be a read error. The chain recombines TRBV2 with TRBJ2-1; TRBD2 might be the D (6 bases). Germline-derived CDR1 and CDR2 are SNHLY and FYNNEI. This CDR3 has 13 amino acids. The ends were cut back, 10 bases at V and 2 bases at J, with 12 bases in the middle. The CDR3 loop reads CANKREPYNEQFF. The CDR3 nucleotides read TGTGCCAACAAACGGGAGCCCTACAATGAGCAGTTCTTC.

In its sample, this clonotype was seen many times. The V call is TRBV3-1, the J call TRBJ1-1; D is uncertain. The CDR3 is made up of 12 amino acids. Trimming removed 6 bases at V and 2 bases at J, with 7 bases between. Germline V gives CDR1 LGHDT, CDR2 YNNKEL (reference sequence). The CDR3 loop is CASSYGNTEAFF. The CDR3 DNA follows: TGTGCCAGCAGTTATGGAAACACTGAAGCTTTCTTT.

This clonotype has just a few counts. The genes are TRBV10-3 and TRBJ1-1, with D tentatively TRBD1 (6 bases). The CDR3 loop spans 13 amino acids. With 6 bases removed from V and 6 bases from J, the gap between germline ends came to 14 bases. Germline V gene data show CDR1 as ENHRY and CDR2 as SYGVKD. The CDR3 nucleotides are TGTGCCATCAGCGTGGTAGAGGGGGCTGAAGCTTTCTTT. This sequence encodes CAISVVEGAEAFF.